The TCR beta chain described here comes from a study of shared clonotypes between healthy human individuals. Findings and limits, study-wide: Generation probabilities of non-shared clonotypes were lower (relative to those shared by all four donors).

Assay used: immunoSEQ multiplex PCR; TCRdb lists only in-frame clones, some missing. The sample holds about 1 million clones, about 75% seen once. This CDR3 is 14 amino acids long. Germline assignment: CDR1 LGHNA and CDR2 YNFKEQ. Between the trimmed V and J ends, which lost 4 bases and 0 bases, there was a span of 9 bases. Remarks on this clone: What it binds is not known.

V gene TRBV4-2 combines with J gene TRBJ2-5; D uncertain. This sequence originates from a man aged 18 to 35 in good health. Material for sequencing was memory CD4+ T cells sorted from blood. Subset defined: CD45RA-negative fraction. Here the CDR3 reads CASSPGRDQETQYF. The CDR3, as DNA: TGTGCCAGCAGCCCTGGACGGGACCAAGAGACCCAGTACTTC.